This T cell receptor (beta chain) was captured in a study of T cell repertoires in cytomegalovirus infection. Study-level background: Well-studied HLA-B-restricted CMV epitopes were used in the study alongside recently identified HLA-C-restricted ones. An indication of both CMV infection and matching HLA type came from public TCR beta signatures.

One entry per CDR3 protein results from TCRdb running MiXCR on the reads. The top ten hold about an eighth of the sample, which has some 920,000 distinct CDR3 sequences, roughly 30% seen once. Study observations and caveats: HLA-C-restricted CMV clonotypes gave the most frequent clonotype in two of eight donors.

Comment on this clonotype: Its target is unknown.

CDR1 is MNHEY, CDR2 SMNVEV, per germline (reference sequence). V was cut by 6 bases and J by 6 bases, with 12 bases left in between. The CDR3 covers 13 residues. The chain is built from TRBV27 and TRBJ1-5; D remains ambiguous. The TCR sequence derives from a human donor in good health (CMV status not recorded). Some clones in this sample may be carry-over from other donors' samples. Sequenced here: cultured CD8+ T cells from PBMCs, sampled from culture after CMV antigen stimulation. The CDR3, as DNA: TGTGCCAGCAGGTCAGCGCCAACTCAGCCCCAGCATTTT. It encodes CASRSAPTQPQHF.